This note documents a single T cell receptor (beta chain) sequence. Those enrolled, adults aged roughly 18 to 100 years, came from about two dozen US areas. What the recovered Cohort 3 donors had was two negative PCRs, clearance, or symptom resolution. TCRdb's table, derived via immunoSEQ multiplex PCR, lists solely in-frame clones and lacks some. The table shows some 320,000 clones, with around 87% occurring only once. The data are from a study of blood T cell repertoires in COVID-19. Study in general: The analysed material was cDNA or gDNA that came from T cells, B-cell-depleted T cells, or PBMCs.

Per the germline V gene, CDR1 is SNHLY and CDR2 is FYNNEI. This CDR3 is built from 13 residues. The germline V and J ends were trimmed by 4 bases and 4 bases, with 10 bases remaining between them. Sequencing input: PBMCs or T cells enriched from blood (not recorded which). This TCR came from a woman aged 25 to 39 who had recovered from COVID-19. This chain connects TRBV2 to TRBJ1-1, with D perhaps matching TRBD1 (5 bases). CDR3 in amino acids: CASSVWGGTEAFF. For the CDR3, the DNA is TGTGCCAGCAGTGTCTGGGGGGGCACTGAAGCTTTCTTT. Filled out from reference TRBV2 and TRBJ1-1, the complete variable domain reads EPEVTQTPSHQVTQMGQEVILRCVPISNHLYFYWYRQILGQKVEFLVSFYNNEISEKSEIFDDQFSVERPDGSNFTLKIRSTKLEDSAMYFCASSVWGGTEAFFGQGTRLTVV.